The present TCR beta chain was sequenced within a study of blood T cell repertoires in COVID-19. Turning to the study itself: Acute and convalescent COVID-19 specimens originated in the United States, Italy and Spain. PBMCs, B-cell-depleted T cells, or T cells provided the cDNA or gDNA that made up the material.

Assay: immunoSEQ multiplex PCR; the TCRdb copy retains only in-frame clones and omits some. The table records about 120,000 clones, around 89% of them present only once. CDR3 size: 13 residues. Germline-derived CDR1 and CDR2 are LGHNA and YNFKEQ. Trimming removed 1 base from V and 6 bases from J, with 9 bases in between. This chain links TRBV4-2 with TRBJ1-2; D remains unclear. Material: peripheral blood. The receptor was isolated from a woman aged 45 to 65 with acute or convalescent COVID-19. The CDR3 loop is CASSQGGENGYTF. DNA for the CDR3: TGTGCCAGCAGCCAAGGGGGAGAGAATGGCTACACCTTC.